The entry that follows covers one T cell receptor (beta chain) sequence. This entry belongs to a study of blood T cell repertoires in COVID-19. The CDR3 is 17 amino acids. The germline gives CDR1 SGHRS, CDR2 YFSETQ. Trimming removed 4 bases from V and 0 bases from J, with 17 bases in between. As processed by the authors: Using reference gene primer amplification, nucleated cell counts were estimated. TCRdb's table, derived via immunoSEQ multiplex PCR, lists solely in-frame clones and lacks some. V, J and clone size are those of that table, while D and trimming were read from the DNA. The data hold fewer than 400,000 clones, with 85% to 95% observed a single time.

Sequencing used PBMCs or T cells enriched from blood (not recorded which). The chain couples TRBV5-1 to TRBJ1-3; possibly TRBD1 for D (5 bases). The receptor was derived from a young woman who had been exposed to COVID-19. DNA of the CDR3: TGCGCCAGCAGCCCAGCACCGGGGGTGACCTCTGGAAACACCATATATTTT. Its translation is CASSPAPGVTSGNTIYF.